The present TCR beta chain was sequenced within a study of T cell responses to AZD1222 COVID-19 vaccine. Study conclusions and caveats: Samples come after the peak T cell response, not at day 14.

Turning to this clone: The antigen is not known.

Profiling relied on immunoSEQ multiplex PCR, and the TCRdb table lists in-frame clones only, not all of them. The sample consists of roughly 70,000 clones, 75% to 90% of them appearing once. CDR3 length: 13 amino acids. Germline-derived CDR1 and CDR2 are SGHNT and YYREEE (reference sequence). V was clipped by 4 bases and J by 4 bases, with 11 bases between them. V gene TRBV5-4 combines with J gene TRBJ1-2; D is ambiguous. The clonotype originates from an adult who received the AZD1222 COVID-19 vaccine. This specimen was peripheral blood, taken 28 days after the second AZD1222 dose. CDR3 in amino acids: CASSMQGRYGYTF. The CDR3 DNA is TGTGCCAGCAGCATGCAAGGCCGCTATGGCTACACCTTC.